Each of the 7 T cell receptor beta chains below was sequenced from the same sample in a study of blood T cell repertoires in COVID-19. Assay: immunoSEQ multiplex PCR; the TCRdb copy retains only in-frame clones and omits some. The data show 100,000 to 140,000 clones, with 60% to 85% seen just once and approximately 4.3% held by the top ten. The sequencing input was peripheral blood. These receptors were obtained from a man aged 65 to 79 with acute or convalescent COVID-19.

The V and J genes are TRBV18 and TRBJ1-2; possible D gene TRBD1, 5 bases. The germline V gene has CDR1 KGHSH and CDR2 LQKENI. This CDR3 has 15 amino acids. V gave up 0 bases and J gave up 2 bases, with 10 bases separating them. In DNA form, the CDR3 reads TGTGCCAGCTCACCACCGGGAGGGGTCAACTATGGCTACACCTTC. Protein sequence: CASSPPGGVNYGYTF.

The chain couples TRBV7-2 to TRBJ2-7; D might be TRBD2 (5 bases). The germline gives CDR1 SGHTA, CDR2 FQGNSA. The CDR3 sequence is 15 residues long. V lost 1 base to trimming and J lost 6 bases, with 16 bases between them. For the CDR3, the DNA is TGTGCCAGCAGCTTAGTTGGTTACGGGGTCGGCGAGCAGTACTTC. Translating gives CASSLVGYGVGEQYF.

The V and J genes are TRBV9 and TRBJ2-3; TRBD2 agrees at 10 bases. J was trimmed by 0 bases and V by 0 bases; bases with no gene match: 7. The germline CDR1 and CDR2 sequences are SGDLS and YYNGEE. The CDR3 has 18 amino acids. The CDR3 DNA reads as TGTGCCAGCAGCGTAGCGGGCTCTAGCGGGGGTAGCACAGATACGCAGTATTTT. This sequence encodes CASSVAGSSGGSTDTQYF. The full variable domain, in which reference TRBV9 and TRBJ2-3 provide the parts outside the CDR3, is DSGVTQTPKHLITATGQRVTLRCSPRSGDLSVYWYQQSLDQGLQFLIQYYNGEERAKGNILERFSAQQFPDLHSELNLSSLELGDSALYFCASSVAGSSGGSTDTQYFGPGTRLTVL.

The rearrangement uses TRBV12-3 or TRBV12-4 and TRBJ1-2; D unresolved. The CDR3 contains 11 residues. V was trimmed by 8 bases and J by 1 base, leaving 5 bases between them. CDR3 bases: TGTGCCAGCGGACTTAACTATGGCTACACCTTC. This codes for CASGLNYGYTF.

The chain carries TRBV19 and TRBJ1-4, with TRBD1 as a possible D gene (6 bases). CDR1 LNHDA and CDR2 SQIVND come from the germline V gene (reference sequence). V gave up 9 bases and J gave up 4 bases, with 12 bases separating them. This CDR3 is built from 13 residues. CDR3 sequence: CASTGTSNEKLFF. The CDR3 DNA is TGTGCCAGCACCGGGACAAGTAATGAAAAACTGTTTTTT. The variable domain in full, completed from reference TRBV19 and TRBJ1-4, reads DGGITQSPKYLFRKEGQNVTLSCEQNLNHDAMYWYRQDPGQGLRLIYYSQIVNDFQKGDIAEGYSVSREKKESFPLTVTSAQKNPTAFYLCASTGTSNEKLFFGSGTQLSVL.

CDR3 nucleotides: TGCGCCAGCAGCTTGGAGGGGGACAGTCTACCGGAGACCCAGTACTTC. Translation: CASSLEGDSLPETQYF. The J gene is TRBJ2-5, the V gene TRBV5-1; 7 positions match TRBD1. The germline V gene has CDR1 SGHRS and CDR2 YFSETQ. The CDR3 runs 16 residues. V was clipped by 0 bases and J by 5 bases; unmatched bases: 10.

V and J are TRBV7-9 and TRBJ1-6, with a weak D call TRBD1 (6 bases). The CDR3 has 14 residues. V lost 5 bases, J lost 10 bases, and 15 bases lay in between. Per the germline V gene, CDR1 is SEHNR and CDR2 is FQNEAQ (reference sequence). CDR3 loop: CASSSGQHGSPLHF. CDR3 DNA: TGTGCCAGCAGCAGCGGACAGCACGGATCACCCCTCCACTTT. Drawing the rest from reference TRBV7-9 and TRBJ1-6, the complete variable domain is DTGVSQNPRHKITKRGQNVTFRCDPISEHNRLYWYRQTLGQGPEFLTYFQNEAQLEKSRLLSDRFSAERPKGSFSTLEIQRTEQGDSAMYLCASSSGQHGSPLHFGNGTRLTVT.